A selection of T cell receptor beta chains follows, all from one sample in a study of T-cell memory formation after mild COVID-19. MiXCR, run by TCRdb on the 5' RACE reads, gives a single entry per CDR3 protein. Here the sample spans 550,000 to 700,000 distinct CDR3 sequences, 18% being singletons. Sequencing used PBMCs or a T cell subset sorted from them (not recorded which). The receptor set was obtained from an adult woman who had mild COVID-19 (a few samples of this study predate the infection). Cell type and time point are not known. The CDR3 runs from the conserved cysteine through the conserved F or W. A D gene is named only where the DNA matches it firmly. Clone sizes are given selectively: once, few, many, or a class where the clone is expanded.

CDR3 DNA: TGCGCCAGCAGCCCCGCAGCCGGGACCCTCAGCACAGATACGCAGTATTTT; CDR3 protein: CASSPAAGTLSTDTQYF; D gene: -; J gene: TRBJ2-3; V gene: TRBV5-1; clone size: few
CDR3 DNA: TGTGCCAGCTCACCCTTCGGACAGGGGATTTTTGAGCAGTACTTC; CDR3 protein: CASSPFGQGIFEQYF; D gene: TRBD1; J gene: TRBJ2-7; V gene: TRBV18; clone size: few
CDR3 DNA: TGTGCCAGCAGCGAATTGAGCTATGGCTACACCTTC; CDR3 protein: CASSELSYGYTF; D gene: -; J gene: TRBJ1-2; V gene: TRBV12-3/TRBV12-4; clone size: -
CDR3 DNA: TGTGCCAGCGGATCGATCGATCAGGGCACTGAAGCTTTCTTT; CDR3 protein: CASGSIDQGTEAFF; D gene: -; J gene: TRBJ1-1; V gene: TRBV18; clone size: -
CDR3 DNA: TGTGCCAGCTCACCACGTAATAAGGGGGCGCGCACTGAAGCTTTCTTT; CDR3 protein: CASSPRNKGARTEAFF; D gene: TRBD1; J gene: TRBJ1-1; V gene: TRBV18; clone size: -
CDR3 DNA: TGTGCCAGCAGCAGAAACCCGTGGGGTGCTAATGAAAAACTGTTTTTT; CDR3 protein: CASSRNPWGANEKLFF; D gene: -; J gene: TRBJ1-4; V gene: TRBV6-1; clone size: -
CDR3 DNA: TGTGCCAGCAGCGGCGGCAGGGCGGGGCAGGGGCAGTATTTT; CDR3 protein: CASSGGRAGQGQYF; D gene: -; J gene: TRBJ2-3; V gene: TRBV5-4; clone size: few
CDR3 DNA: TGTGCCAGCAGCGGACTAGCGGGAGGGCCAAATGAGCAGTTCTTC; CDR3 protein: CASSGLAGGPNEQFF; D gene: TRBD2; J gene: TRBJ2-1; V gene: TRBV9; clone size: few
CDR3 DNA: TGTGCCAGCAGCTTGACTAGCGGGGGAAGGAATGAGCAGTTCTTC; CDR3 protein: CASSLTSGGRNEQFF; D gene: TRBD2; J gene: TRBJ2-1; V gene: TRBV5-4; clone size: -
CDR3 DNA: TGTGCCAGCGGAGGGACTAGCGGGGGGGCAGGGCAGTTCTTC; CDR3 protein: CASGGTSGGAGQFF; D gene: TRBD2; J gene: TRBJ2-1; V gene: TRBV12-3/TRBV12-4; clone size: few
CDR3 DNA: TGCGCCAGCAGCCCGACAGGAATCTACGAGCAGTACTTC; CDR3 protein: CASSPTGIYEQYF; D gene: -; J gene: TRBJ2-7; V gene: TRBV5-1; clone size: many
CDR3 DNA: TGTGCCAGCAGCCAAGGAAGGCAGGGGAGGGAGACCCAGTACTTC; CDR3 protein: CASSQGRQGRETQYF; D gene: -; J gene: TRBJ2-5; V gene: TRBV4-2; clone size: -
CDR3 DNA: TGCGCCAGCAGCCCCGGGGACAGATTTAACTATGGCTACACCTTC; CDR3 protein: CASSPGDRFNYGYTF; D gene: TRBD1; J gene: TRBJ1-2; V gene: TRBV5-1; clone size: -
CDR3 DNA: TGTGCCAGCAGACTCGGGACAGTTAATTCACCCCTCCACTTT; CDR3 protein: CASRLGTVNSPLHF; D gene: TRBD1; J gene: TRBJ1-6; V gene: TRBV12-3/TRBV12-4; clone size: few
CDR3 DNA: TGCGCCAGCAGCTCCTCCGGGACAGGGGCTTCACCCCTCCACTTT; CDR3 protein: CASSSSGTGASPLHF; D gene: TRBD1; J gene: TRBJ1-6; V gene: TRBV5-1; clone size: -
CDR3 DNA: TGTGCCAGCAGCCAAGACCCTGGGGGGGCGCGAAATGAAAAACTGTTTTTT; CDR3 protein: CASSQDPGGARNEKLFF; D gene: -; J gene: TRBJ1-4; V gene: TRBV4-2; clone size: few
CDR3 DNA: TGTGCCACCAGCTCCTGGGATCAGCCCCAGCATTTT; CDR3 protein: CATSSWDQPQHF; D gene: -; J gene: TRBJ1-5; V gene: TRBV24-1; clone size: -
CDR3 DNA: TGTGCCAGCAGCGTTCAGGGGCGGGAAGGCACCGGGGAGCTGTTTTTT; CDR3 protein: CASSVQGREGTGELFF; D gene: -; J gene: TRBJ2-2; V gene: TRBV7-8; clone size: few
CDR3 DNA: TGTGCCAGCAGCGCCGGGACAGGGAAGGACATTCAGTACTTC; CDR3 protein: CASSAGTGKDIQYF; D gene: TRBD1; J gene: TRBJ2-4; V gene: TRBV3-1; clone size: many
CDR3 DNA: TGTGCCTGGAGTATTGCAGGGCCAAACATTCAGTACTTC; CDR3 protein: CAWSIAGPNIQYF; D gene: -; J gene: TRBJ2-4; V gene: TRBV30; clone size: few
CDR3 DNA: TGTGCCAGCTCACCACCGGGACAGGGTGAAAAACTGTTTTTT; CDR3 protein: CASSPPGQGEKLFF; D gene: TRBD1; J gene: TRBJ1-4; V gene: TRBV18; clone size: few
CDR3 DNA: TGTGCCAGCAGACCAGGACTGAACTACAATGAGCAGTTCTTC; CDR3 protein: CASRPGLNYNEQFF; D gene: -; J gene: TRBJ2-1; V gene: TRBV7-9; clone size: few
CDR3 DNA: TGTGCCAGCTCACCCCCCTCGGTAGAGCAGTTCTTC; CDR3 protein: CASSPPSVEQFF; D gene: -; J gene: TRBJ2-1; V gene: TRBV18; clone size: -
CDR3 DNA: TGTGCCACCTGGGGCGGGGAGCTGTTTTTT; CDR3 protein: CATWGGELFF; D gene: -; J gene: TRBJ2-2; V gene: TRBV24-1; clone size: -
CDR3 DNA: TGTGCCAGCAGCCAACCGGGACACTGGGCCAACGTCCTGACTTTC; CDR3 protein: CASSQPGHWANVLTF; D gene: -; J gene: TRBJ2-6; V gene: TRBV12-3/TRBV12-4; clone size: few
CDR3 DNA: TGTGCCAGCAGTTACGCCGGAGGTCAGGCGGATACGCAGTATTTT; CDR3 protein: CASSYAGGQADTQYF; D gene: -; J gene: TRBJ2-3; V gene: TRBV6-5; clone size: few
CDR3 DNA: TGTGCCAGTAGTATAGGAGTTAGCAATCAGCCCCAGCATTTT; CDR3 protein: CASSIGVSNQPQHF; D gene: -; J gene: TRBJ1-5; V gene: TRBV19; clone size: -
CDR3 DNA: TGTGCCAGCAGCCAAGAAGTCAGGGTCTCCTCCTACGAGCAGTACTTC; CDR3 protein: CASSQEVRVSSYEQYF; D gene: -; J gene: TRBJ2-7; V gene: TRBV4-2; clone size: many
CDR3 DNA: TGTGCCAGCAGTACCATGGGACAGCCCGGGTTCTATGGCTACACCTTC; CDR3 protein: CASSTMGQPGFYGYTF; D gene: TRBD1; J gene: TRBJ1-2; V gene: TRBV6-6; clone size: few
CDR3 DNA: TGTGCCAGCAGCGTAAGTTTGGGGGAAGGGTTCACTGAAGCTTTCTTT; CDR3 protein: CASSVSLGEGFTEAFF; D gene: -; J gene: TRBJ1-1; V gene: TRBV9; clone size: many
CDR3 DNA: TGCGCCAGCAGCCAGACCCCCACAGGGGGCGGAATGAACACTGAAGCTTTCTTT; CDR3 protein: CASSQTPTGGGMNTEAFF; D gene: TRBD1; J gene: TRBJ1-1; V gene: TRBV4-1; clone size: -
CDR3 DNA: TGTGCCTGGAGTCCAGGACGTCACGATGAGCAGTTCTTC; CDR3 protein: CAWSPGRHDEQFF; D gene: -; J gene: TRBJ2-1; V gene: TRBV30; clone size: few
CDR3 DNA: TGTGCCAGCAGCTTCGGGACTGATTATCTACCTAGCACAGATACGCAGTATTTT; CDR3 protein: CASSFGTDYLPSTDTQYF; D gene: -; J gene: TRBJ2-3; V gene: TRBV11-2; clone size: many
CDR3 DNA: TGCGCCAGCAGCCAAGCACTAGGAACGAGCGATACGCAGTATTTT; CDR3 protein: CASSQALGTSDTQYF; D gene: -; J gene: TRBJ2-3; V gene: TRBV4-3; clone size: -
CDR3 DNA: TGTGCCTGGAGTGTACCGGACCGTACTGGGGCCAACGTCCTGACTTTC; CDR3 protein: CAWSVPDRTGANVLTF; D gene: -; J gene: TRBJ2-6; V gene: TRBV30; clone size: -
CDR3 DNA: TGTGCCAGCACGCCTGAGGGTCAGGGGACGAGAGAGACCCAGTACTTC; CDR3 protein: CASTPEGQGTRETQYF; D gene: -; J gene: TRBJ2-5; V gene: TRBV7-9; clone size: -
CDR3 DNA: TGTGCCAGTAGTGGGGGACAGGGTGAAAACACTGAAGCTTTCTTT; CDR3 protein: CASSGGQGENTEAFF; D gene: TRBD1; J gene: TRBJ1-1; V gene: TRBV19; clone size: few
CDR3 DNA: TGTGCCAGCAGCCCCCCTCTAGCGGGGGGGGATACGCAGTATTTT; CDR3 protein: CASSPPLAGGDTQYF; D gene: TRBD2; J gene: TRBJ2-3; V gene: TRBV7-2; clone size: -
CDR3 DNA: TGTGCCATCAGAACGGGAACCTACGAGCAGTACTTC; CDR3 protein: CAIRTGTYEQYF; D gene: -; J gene: TRBJ2-7; V gene: TRBV10-3; clone size: few
CDR3 DNA: TGTGCCAGCAGTCAACGGACAGGGATTGGCTACACCTTC; CDR3 protein: CASSQRTGIGYTF; D gene: TRBD1; J gene: TRBJ1-2; V gene: TRBV27; clone size: few
CDR3 DNA: TGCGCCAGCAGCCAAGGTTATCAGGGCGAAGGCTACACCTTC; CDR3 protein: CASSQGYQGEGYTF; D gene: -; J gene: TRBJ1-2; V gene: TRBV4-3; clone size: once
CDR3 DNA: TGCAGTGCTAAAAGACAGGGACGCACTGAAGCTTTCTTT; CDR3 protein: CSAKRQGRTEAFF; D gene: TRBD1; J gene: TRBJ1-1; V gene: TRBV20-1; clone size: -
CDR3 DNA: TGTGCCATCAGTGCTGGGGCAGGGGGCTACGAGCAGTACTTC; CDR3 protein: CAISAGAGGYEQYF; D gene: TRBD1; J gene: TRBJ2-7; V gene: TRBV10-3; clone size: few
CDR3 DNA: TGTGCCAGCACCACTAGGACTAGCGCAGCTCACGAGCAGTACTTC; CDR3 protein: CASTTRTSAAHEQYF; D gene: TRBD2; J gene: TRBJ2-7; V gene: TRBV28; clone size: few
CDR3 DNA: TGTGCCAGCAGAAACCAGGAAGGGACAGGGCACCACGAGCAGTACTTC; CDR3 protein: CASRNQEGTGHHEQYF; D gene: TRBD1; J gene: TRBJ2-7; V gene: TRBV7-2; clone size: few
CDR3 DNA: TGTGCCAGCAGCTTAAACAGGGGCTATGGCTACACCTTC; CDR3 protein: CASSLNRGYGYTF; D gene: TRBD1; J gene: TRBJ1-2; V gene: TRBV7-2; clone size: few
CDR3 DNA: TGTGCCACGGCGAACAGCCCAGGGGGACTAGCGGGAGCGGGGACAGATACGCAGTATTTT; CDR3 protein: CATANSPGGLAGAGTDTQYF; D gene: TRBD2; J gene: TRBJ2-3; V gene: TRBV24-1; clone size: few
CDR3 DNA: TGTGCCAGCAGCCCGGACAGTTCCCTCTCCTACGAGCAGTACTTC; CDR3 protein: CASSPDSSLSYEQYF; D gene: -; J gene: TRBJ2-7; V gene: TRBV5-6; clone size: -
CDR3 DNA: TGTGCCAGCAGCCCTAGCGGAAGAGGACCAGATACGCAGTATTTT; CDR3 protein: CASSPSGRGPDTQYF; D gene: TRBD2; J gene: TRBJ2-3; V gene: TRBV7-9; clone size: -
CDR3 DNA: TGCGCCAGCAGCCCGTGGACAGGGGCGCCAAATGGCTACACCTTC; CDR3 protein: CASSPWTGAPNGYTF; D gene: TRBD1; J gene: TRBJ1-2; V gene: TRBV5-1; clone size: few
CDR3 DNA: TGTGCCAGCAGTTTAGGGTTGTCGAGGGAGAGCACAGATACGCAGTATTTT; CDR3 protein: CASSLGLSRESTDTQYF; D gene: -; J gene: TRBJ2-3; V gene: TRBV12-3/TRBV12-4; clone size: -